The T cell receptor beta chain under discussion was sequenced for a study of regulatory T cells in long-lasting Graves disease. Study-wide findings and caveats: Persistent cases favored TRBV28, TRBJ1-2 and TRBJ2-5.

V lost 6 bases to trimming and J lost 2 bases; unmatched junction nucleotides: 10. The CDR3 is 16 amino acids. Germline loops: CDR1 DFQATT, CDR2 SNEGSKA (reference sequence). Indicated time point: newly diagnosed GD, antithyroid drugs for less than 3 months. PBMCs were the source of the RNA used for TCR sequencing. Patients of an endocrinology department in Xi'an, China, were included. A note on this clonotype: What it recognizes is unknown.

Arm-PCR of CDR3 regions and iRepertoire HTBI primers were used to build TCR beta libraries. In TCRdb, the multiplex PCR reads were re-called with MiXCR into one record per CDR3 protein. Of hundreds of thousands of distinct CDR3 sequences detected, roughly 15% appear once; the ten largest clones hold 18%. This sample was also put to use in a study of T cells in Graves' hyperthyroidism and ophthalmopathy. That study adds: First-round RT-PCR with HTBI primers amplified the TCR CDR3 region. Classification by a 13 V-J model distinguished ophthalmopathy from stable hyperthyroidism.

The chain joins TRBV20-1 to TRBJ2-3; 11 bases line up with TRBD2. The sample here was peripheral blood mononuclear cells (PBMCs), taken at new diagnosis, from a patient treated with antithyroid drugs. This TCR was sampled from a woman aged 30 to 39 with Graves disease. The CDR3 nucleotides read TGCAGTGCCGCCTTTCCTAGCGGGAGGATCACAGATACGCAGTATTTT. Translated, it gives CSAAFPSGRITDTQYF.